One and the same sample provided the 6 T cell receptor beta chains below, sequenced in a study of blood T cell repertoires in COVID-19. Sequencing was performed with immunoSEQ multiplex PCR; in TCRdb, only in-frame clones are kept and a portion is missing. The profile covers 65,000 to 95,000 clones, with 60% to 75% appearing a single time and 5.7% taken by the ten largest. Sample: peripheral blood. The receptors were gathered from a man aged 50 to 60 with active or convalescent COVID-19.

This clone was recorded only once. This chain joins TRBV11-1 and TRBJ2-7; 9 nucleotides align to TRBD1. This CDR3 contains 15 residues. V lost 1 base, J lost 3 bases, and 4 bases stayed unmatched. From germline, CDR1 is SGHAT and CDR2 FQDESV (reference sequence). CDR3 region: CASSLGRDRVYEQYF. CDR3 nucleotides: TGTGCCAGCAGCTTAGGCCGGGACAGGGTCTACGAGCAGTACTTC.

This chain links TRBV5-4 with TRBJ2-7; 11 bases are shared with TRBD2. This CDR3 region has 17 residues. V lost 4 bases and J lost 0; bases outside the gene matches: 9. Germline V lookup: CDR1 SGHNT, CDR2 YYREEE (reference sequence). Written as DNA, the CDR3 is TGTGCCAGCAGCCGCCCCCCTAGCGGGGGGCCCTCCTACGAGCAGTACTTC. It specifies CASSRPPSGGPSYEQYF.

The rearrangement links TRBV25-1 to TRBJ1-2, with 7 bases lining up with TRBD1. This CDR3 has 13 residues. Germline V gives CDR1 MGHDK, CDR2 SYGVNS. Trimming cost V 8 bases and J 4 bases; bases outside gene matches: 7. CDR3 nucleotide sequence: TGTGCCAGCCCTCCGAGACAGGGCTATGGCTACACCTTC. Translation gives CASPPRQGYGYTF.

V and J are TRBV7-6 and TRBJ1-2, with unresolved D. The CDR3 length is 11 residues. Germline V gene data show CDR1 as SGHVS and CDR2 as FNYEAQ. V lost 5 bases and J lost 8, with 9 bases in between. DNA of the CDR3: TGTGCCAGCAGCCGTCCGGGGGGCTACACCTTC. Its protein is CASSRPGGYTF.

The chain recombines TRBV24-1 with TRBJ2-5, with 8 positions matching TRBD1. Trimming took 5 bases from V and 2 from J; bases not matched to a gene: 6. The germline CDR1 and CDR2 sequences are KGHDR and SFDVKD. This CDR3 spans 15 amino acids. CDR3 protein: CATSARTGLQETQYF. Here the CDR3 DNA reads TGTGCCACCAGTGCCAGGACAGGGCTTCAAGAGACCCAGTACTTC.

The J gene is TRBJ1-5, the V gene TRBV7-2; TRBD1 matches 12 bases. After removal of 3 bases from V and 0 bases from J, the junction contained 3 bases not matched to a gene. The CDR3 sequence is 17 residues long. Germline CDR1 reads SGHTA; CDR2 reads FQGNSA. The CDR3 here is CASSFGTGGYSNQPQHF. CDR3 nucleotides: TGTGCCAGCAGCTTCGGGACAGGGGGCTATAGCAATCAGCCCCAGCATTTT.